This T cell receptor beta chain originates from a study of molecular identifiers for immune sequencing clone quantification. Findings of the study overall: In naive cells, clones above 20 RNA copies held under 1% of molecules, whereas in effector cells they held over 97%.

With regard to this clonotype: The target antigen is unknown.

Trimming took 10 bases from V and 0 from J, leaving 16 bases between them. Germline V gene data show CDR1 as SNHLY and CDR2 as FYNNEI. CDR3 length: 16 residues. TCRdb reanalysed the PCR reads using MiXCR and keeps one entry per CDR3 protein. Of 40,000 to 65,000 distinct CDR3 sequences in the sample, around 34% were seen once. This clonotype was obtained from a human donor in good health. Some libraries in this study had Jurkat cell RNA spiked in. Material: naive CD8+ T cells from blood, with Jurkat cell RNA spiked in. Subset of the sample: FACS-sorted CD8+CD4-CCR7+CD45RA+ naive T cells. The J gene is TRBJ2-6, the V gene TRBV2; D is possibly TRBD1 (6 bases). The CDR3 here is CATRIRTVSGANVLTF. The CDR3 bases are TGTGCCACCCGAATAAGGACAGTCTCTGGGGCCAACGTCCTGACTTTC.